These T cell receptor beta chains were read from a single sample in a study of Ad26.COV2.S vaccination and SARS-CoV-2 variants. Assay used: immunoSEQ multiplex PCR; TCRdb lists only in-frame clones, some missing. The table has roughly 680,000 clones, about 89% seen once. The sample here was peripheral blood, taken in a trial of Ad26.COV2.S vaccine versus placebo. These receptors were obtained from a person aged 18 to 65 who received the Ad26.COV2.S COVID-19 vaccine or a placebo. The CDR3 runs from the conserved cysteine through the conserved F or W. A D gene is named only where the DNA matches it firmly. Size is stated for part of the rows, as once, few or many counts, or as a class when the clone is expanded.

D gene: -
clone size: -
V gene: TRBV30
J gene: TRBJ2-7
CDR3 DNA: TGTGCCTGGAGTGAGGACAGCCCGTCCTACGAGCAGTACTTC
CDR3 protein: CAWSEDSPSYEQYF

D gene: -
clone size: -
V gene: TRBV7-9
J gene: TRBJ1-4
CDR3 DNA: TGTGCCAGCAGCGCACGCGTTTATGAAAAACTGTTTTTT
CDR3 protein: CASSARVYEKLFF

D gene: TRBD1
clone size: few
V gene: TRBV30
J gene: TRBJ1-6
CDR3 DNA: TGTGCCTGGAGTTCAGGGGGGCAGTCACCCCTCCACTTT
CDR3 protein: CAWSSGGQSPLHF

D gene: TRBD1
clone size: -
V gene: TRBV30
J gene: TRBJ2-3
CDR3 DNA: TGTGCCTGGAGTGTCGGACAGGGGGGGAGCACAGATACGCAGTATTTT
CDR3 protein: CAWSVGQGGSTDTQYF

D gene: TRBD1
clone size: -
V gene: TRBV25-1
J gene: TRBJ2-7
CDR3 DNA: TGTGCCAGCAGTGAATTTGGTGGGCAGGGGGCTGACGAGCAGTACTTC
CDR3 protein: CASSEFGGQGADEQYF

D gene: -
clone size: -
V gene: TRBV25-1
J gene: TRBJ2-1
CDR3 DNA: TGTGCCAGCAGTGAATACGCCTCCCCCCCAAAGAATGAGCAGTTCTTC
CDR3 protein: CASSEYASPPKNEQFF

D gene: -
clone size: -
V gene: TRBV7-2
J gene: TRBJ1-1
CDR3 DNA: TGTGCCAGCAGCTTAGTCGGGGACTACACTGAAGCTTTCTTT
CDR3 protein: CASSLVGDYTEAFF

D gene: TRBD1
clone size: -
V gene: TRBV5-1
J gene: TRBJ2-2
CDR3 DNA: TGCGCCAGCACCCCCAGACAGGGGGTTCACACCGGGGAGCTGTTTTTT
CDR3 protein: CASTPRQGVHTGELFF

D gene: -
clone size: -
V gene: TRBV7-2
J gene: TRBJ1-1
CDR3 DNA: TGTGCCAGCAGCTTAGTGCTGGAGCCTGGGGCTTTCTTT
CDR3 protein: CASSLVLEPGAFF

D gene: -
clone size: -
V gene: TRBV6-6
J gene: TRBJ1-5
CDR3 DNA: TGTGCCAGCAGCCGCTGGCAGCCGGAGCCCCAGCATTTT
CDR3 protein: CASSRWQPEPQHF

D gene: -
clone size: -
V gene: TRBV21-1
J gene: TRBJ2-7
CDR3 DNA: TGTGCCAGCAGCTTTTATCTCCAGGGCATGTGGCCCTACGAGCAGTACTTC
CDR3 protein: CASSFYLQGMWPYEQYF

D gene: -
clone size: -
V gene: TRBV9
J gene: TRBJ2-3
CDR3 DNA: TGTGCCAGCAGCGTTTCTTTAGATACGCAGTATTTT
CDR3 protein: CASSVSLDTQYF

D gene: -
clone size: once
V gene: TRBV21-1
J gene: TRBJ2-2
CDR3 DNA: TGTGCCAGCAGCAACGACACCACCGGGGAGCTGTTTTTT
CDR3 protein: CASSNDTTGELFF

D gene: TRBD2
clone size: -
V gene: TRBV7-2
J gene: TRBJ2-1
CDR3 DNA: TGTGCCAGCAGCTCAGGGACTAGCGGGGGGGGCGGCGGGAATGAGCAGTTCTTC
CDR3 protein: CASSSGTSGGGGGNEQFF

D gene: -
clone size: -
V gene: TRBV2
J gene: TRBJ2-3
CDR3 DNA: TGTGCCAGCAGTGTTAAGAGAAGCACAGATACGCAGTATTTT
CDR3 protein: CASSVKRSTDTQYF

D gene: -
clone size: -
V gene: TRBV6-5
J gene: TRBJ2-7
CDR3 DNA: TGTGCCAGCAGTTCAGCGGGTAGCTCCTACGAGCAGTACTTC
CDR3 protein: CASSSAGSSYEQYF

D gene: -
clone size: -
V gene: TRBV7-2
J gene: TRBJ2-5
CDR3 DNA: TGTGCCAGCAGCTTGCCCGGGGTTCCGGGGGAGACCCAGTACTTC
CDR3 protein: CASSLPGVPGETQYF

D gene: -
clone size: -
V gene: TRBV7-9
J gene: TRBJ2-1
CDR3 DNA: TGTGCCAGCAGCTTACGAGGGAAATCCTACAATGAGCAGTTCTTC
CDR3 protein: CASSLRGKSYNEQFF

D gene: -
clone size: once
V gene: TRBV12-3/TRBV12-4
J gene: TRBJ1-6
CDR3 DNA: TGTGCCAGCAGCTGGGACCGTTATTCACCCCTCCACTTT
CDR3 protein: CASSWDRYSPLHF

D gene: -
clone size: -
V gene: TRBV20-1
J gene: TRBJ2-7
CDR3 DNA: TGCAGTGCTAGTAGGGGTGGCCACGAGCAGTACTTC
CDR3 protein: CSASRGGHEQYF

D gene: TRBD2
clone size: -
V gene: TRBV6-5
J gene: TRBJ2-6
CDR3 DNA: TGTGCCAGCAGGGGAGGGAGTTCTGGGGCCAACGTCCTGACTTTC
CDR3 protein: CASRGGSSGANVLTF

D gene: TRBD2
clone size: -
V gene: TRBV7-2
J gene: TRBJ2-7
CDR3 DNA: TGTGCCAGCAGCTCCGGACTAGCGGAGCAGTACTTC
CDR3 protein: CASSSGLAEQYF

D gene: -
clone size: -
V gene: TRBV7-8
J gene: TRBJ2-5
CDR3 DNA: TGTGCCAGCACCAACATTTCCTGGGGGGCCGCCGAGACCCAGTACTTC
CDR3 protein: CASTNISWGAAETQYF

D gene: TRBD1
clone size: -
V gene: TRBV23-1
J gene: TRBJ1-5
CDR3 DNA: TGCGCCAGCAGTCAATCGTTAGGGGGCGTGGGCAATCAGCCCCAGCATTTT
CDR3 protein: CASSQSLGGVGNQPQHF

D gene: -
clone size: -
V gene: TRBV6-5
J gene: TRBJ1-2
CDR3 DNA: TGTGCCAGCAGGACGGGGGAGGCCTATGGCTACACCTTC
CDR3 protein: CASRTGEAYGYTF

D gene: -
clone size: few
V gene: TRBV5-1
J gene: TRBJ1-1
CDR3 DNA: TGCGCCAGCAGCGCAAACACTGAAGCTTTCTTT
CDR3 protein: CASSANTEAFF

D gene: -
clone size: -
V gene: TRBV6-5
J gene: TRBJ2-3
CDR3 DNA: TGTGCCAGCAGATCTCCCCCCTCTCGGACAGATACGCAGTATTTT
CDR3 protein: CASRSPPSRTDTQYF

D gene: TRBD1
clone size: -
V gene: TRBV11-2
J gene: TRBJ1-6
CDR3 DNA: TGTGCCAGCAGCTTAGAACCCCCCACAGGGGTAGGTAATTCACCCCTCCACTTT
CDR3 protein: CASSLEPPTGVGNSPLHF

D gene: -
clone size: -
V gene: TRBV25-1
J gene: TRBJ2-1
CDR3 DNA: TGTGCCAGCAGTCCAGGTACCGTCTACAATGAGCAGTTCTTC
CDR3 protein: CASSPGTVYNEQFF

D gene: TRBD1
clone size: -
V gene: TRBV7-8
J gene: TRBJ1-1
CDR3 DNA: TGTGCCAGCAGCTTACTGGCGATGGGGACAGGAAGGGGAAAAGCTTTCTTT
CDR3 protein: CASSLLAMGTGRGKAFF

D gene: TRBD2
clone size: -
V gene: TRBV6-5
J gene: TRBJ2-7
CDR3 DNA: TGTGCCAGCAGTTACTGGGGGGGGGAATCCTACGAGCAGTACTTC
CDR3 protein: CASSYWGGESYEQYF

D gene: -
clone size: few
V gene: TRBV14
J gene: TRBJ1-1
CDR3 DNA: TGTGCCAGCAGCTATGGGGACCCGCGCGGTGAAGCTTTCTTT
CDR3 protein: CASSYGDPRGEAFF

D gene: -
clone size: -
V gene: TRBV21-1
J gene: TRBJ2-1
CDR3 DNA: TGTGCCAGCAGCAAAGCCGTAGCGGGAGTTCGAGGTGAGCAGTTCTTC
CDR3 protein: CASSKAVAGVRGEQFF

D gene: -
clone size: -
V gene: TRBV6-5
J gene: TRBJ1-3
CDR3 DNA: TGTGCCAGCAGCCGGACGGCCTCTGGAAACACCATATATTTT
CDR3 protein: CASSRTASGNTIYF

D gene: -
clone size: -
V gene: TRBV24-1
J gene: TRBJ1-1
CDR3 DNA: TGTGCCACCAGTGATTTGCCAGGAAGAGAAGCTTTCTTT
CDR3 protein: CATSDLPGREAFF

D gene: TRBD2
clone size: -
V gene: TRBV15
J gene: TRBJ2-1
CDR3 DNA: TGTGCCACCGAGAACGGGGGGGAATACAATGAGCAGTTCTTC
CDR3 protein: CATENGGEYNEQFF

D gene: -
clone size: once
V gene: TRBV19
J gene: TRBJ1-4
CDR3 DNA: TGTGCCAGTACCGAGGGATTCGGGGCAACTAATGAAAAACTGTTTTTT
CDR3 protein: CASTEGFGATNEKLFF

D gene: -
clone size: -
V gene: TRBV7-2
J gene: TRBJ2-1
CDR3 DNA: TGTGCCAGCAGCTTAGTAGTCGTAACTAATGAGCAGTTCTTC
CDR3 protein: CASSLVVVTNEQFF

D gene: -
clone size: -
V gene: TRBV29-1
J gene: TRBJ2-7
CDR3 DNA: TGCAGCGTTGAGGTGGGTTCCTACGAGCAGTACTTC
CDR3 protein: CSVEVGSYEQYF

D gene: TRBD1
clone size: -
V gene: TRBV18
J gene: TRBJ2-3
CDR3 DNA: TGTGCCAGCCTCGGGACAGGGGCTTTTGCGGATACGCAGTATTTT
CDR3 protein: CASLGTGAFADTQYF

D gene: -
clone size: -
V gene: TRBV29-1
J gene: TRBJ1-1
CDR3 DNA: TGCAGCGTTGATTCGGCTTGGGGCACTGAAGCTTTCTTT
CDR3 protein: CSVDSAWGTEAFF

D gene: -
clone size: -
V gene: TRBV25-1
J gene: TRBJ1-2
CDR3 DNA: TGTGCCAGCAGTGAATATACCCCGACGGATGGAGGCTACACCTTC
CDR3 protein: CASSEYTPTDGGYTF

D gene: -
clone size: -
V gene: TRBV2
J gene: TRBJ2-1
CDR3 DNA: TGTGCCAGCAGTGAACTAGTACCCGATGAGCAGTTCTTC
CDR3 protein: CASSELVPDEQFF

D gene: -
clone size: -
V gene: TRBV2
J gene: TRBJ2-7
CDR3 DNA: TGTGCCAGCTCGGGACAGACTAGCTACGAGCAGTACTTC
CDR3 protein: CASSGQTSYEQYF

D gene: TRBD2
clone size: -
V gene: TRBV18
J gene: TRBJ2-7
CDR3 DNA: TGTGCCAGCTCACCACTAGCGGGAGGTTCCGACGAGCAGTACTTC
CDR3 protein: CASSPLAGGSDEQYF

D gene: TRBD2
clone size: -
V gene: TRBV19
J gene: TRBJ2-3
CDR3 DNA: TGTGCCAGTAGTGTCGCTAGCGGGAGCACAGATACGCAGTATTTT
CDR3 protein: CASSVASGSTDTQYF

D gene: -
clone size: -
V gene: TRBV7-2
J gene: TRBJ1-1
CDR3 DNA: TGTGCCAGCAGCAAAAGGACCGACAGATTAACTGAAGCTTTCTTT
CDR3 protein: CASSKRTDRLTEAFF

D gene: TRBD1
clone size: -
V gene: TRBV5-4
J gene: TRBJ2-1
CDR3 DNA: TGTGCCAGCAGCTTTGCGGTCGGGGACAGGTACAATGAGCAGTTCTTC
CDR3 protein: CASSFAVGDRYNEQFF

D gene: -
clone size: -
V gene: TRBV21-1
J gene: TRBJ1-4
CDR3 DNA: TGTGCCAGCAGCAAAATTCACAGTAATGAAAAACTGTTTTTT
CDR3 protein: CASSKIHSNEKLFF

D gene: TRBD2
clone size: -
V gene: TRBV7-7
J gene: TRBJ2-5
CDR3 DNA: TGTGCTAGCAGCCAGGGACTAGCGGACGGAGAGACCCAGTACTTC
CDR3 protein: CASSQGLADGETQYF

D gene: -
clone size: once
V gene: TRBV10-3
J gene: TRBJ1-5
CDR3 DNA: TGTGCCATCAGCGAGAGCGCCGGTAGCAATCAGCCCCAGCATTTT
CDR3 protein: CAISESAGSNQPQHF

D gene: -
clone size: -
V gene: TRBV7-7
J gene: TRBJ2-2
CDR3 DNA: TGTGCTAGCAGCTTAGCCCCTCTCAACACCGGGGAGCTGTTTTTT
CDR3 protein: CASSLAPLNTGELFF

D gene: TRBD1
clone size: -
V gene: TRBV10-3
J gene: TRBJ1-2
CDR3 DNA: TGTGCCATCAGCGAGACCGGGGGGGACAGGGGCCCGGCGAGCGGCTACACCTTC
CDR3 protein: CAISETGGDRGPASGYTF